Detailed here is one T cell receptor beta chain. Clones were sequenced by immunoSEQ multiplex PCR, and TCRdb holds only the in-frame ones, with some missing. Of some 71,000 clones in the sample, about 91% were seen once. The CDR3 consists of 14 residues. Trimming took 5 bases from V and 4 from J, leaving 14 bases between them. From germline, CDR1 is SEHNR and CDR2 FQNEAQ (reference sequence). The record originates from a study of T cell changes during pregnancy in multiple sclerosis. The rearrangement uses TRBV7-9 and TRBJ1-2; D gene unclear. This clonotype was obtained from a female donor with multiple sclerosis, enrolled in a pregnancy study. Specimen: peripheral blood, collected after pregnancy. The CDR3 loop reads CASSLPGGLYGYTF. In DNA form, the CDR3 reads TGTGCCAGCAGCCTTCCGGGAGGTCTCTATGGCTACACCTTC.